The clone carrying this T cell receptor beta chain has at least ten counts. Its matching antigen is unknown. The CDR3 is 16 residues long. V lost 1 base to trimming and J lost 0 bases; unmatched junction nucleotides: 4. CDR1 is SGHRS, CDR2 YFSETQ, per germline. Next came a second PCR, run for about 6 to 12 cycles, which used a sample-barcoded 5' primer along with a J-beta primer mix. TCRdb independently ran MiXCR on the 5' RACE reads; one entry per CDR3 protein. The data contain some 1.5 million distinct CDR3 sequences, roughly 27% of them seen just once; the ten biggest clones take up about 7.7%. This sample was taken from a study of blood T cells in healthy people across ages. General study results and limits: Possibly confounding the expanded clonotype changes was the fact that donor CMV status was unknown.

Sequenced input: blood. This clonotype originated in a woman aged 30 to 39 in good health. This chain joins TRBV5-1 and TRBJ2-1; 7 bases line up with TRBD2. The CDR3 DNA is TGCGCCAGCAGCTTGAGCGGGGATATCTCCTACAATGAGCAGTTCTTC. This sequence encodes CASSLSGDISYNEQFF.